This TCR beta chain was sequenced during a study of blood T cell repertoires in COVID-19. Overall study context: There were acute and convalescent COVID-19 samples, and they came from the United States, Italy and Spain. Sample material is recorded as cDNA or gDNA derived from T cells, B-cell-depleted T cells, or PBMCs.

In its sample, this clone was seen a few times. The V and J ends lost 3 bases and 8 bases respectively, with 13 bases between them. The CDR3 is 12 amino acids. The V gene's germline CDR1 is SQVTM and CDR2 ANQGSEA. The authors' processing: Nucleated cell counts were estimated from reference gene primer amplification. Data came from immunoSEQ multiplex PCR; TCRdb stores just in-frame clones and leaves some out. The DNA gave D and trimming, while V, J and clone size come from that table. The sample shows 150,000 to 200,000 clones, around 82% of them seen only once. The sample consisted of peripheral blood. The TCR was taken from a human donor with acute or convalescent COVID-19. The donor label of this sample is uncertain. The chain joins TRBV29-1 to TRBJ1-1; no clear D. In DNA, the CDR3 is TGCAGCGTTGACGGCAGGTTCCCAGAAGCTTTCTTT. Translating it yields CSVDGRFPEAFF.